What follows are 20 T cell receptor beta chains derived from one specimen sequenced in a study of blood T cell repertoires in COVID-19. Assay used: immunoSEQ multiplex PCR; TCRdb lists only in-frame clones, some missing. The sample has roughly 300,000 clones; over 75% are singletons. The sample comprised peripheral blood. The source of these receptors is a human donor in a cohort sampled during active COVID-19.

The chain recombines TRBV7-2 with TRBJ2-1; TRBD2 agrees at 7 bases. Looked up from germline, CDR1 is SGHTA and CDR2 is FQGNSA. The CDR3 has 15 residues. V shed 5 bases and J 0 bases; nucleotides not matched to a gene: 4. CDR3 nucleotide sequence: TGTGCCAGCAGCCGGGAGGAGAGCTCCTACAATGAGCAGTTCTTC. It translates to CASSREESSYNEQFF.

The V call is TRBV30, the J call TRBJ2-7; 7 bases line up with TRBD1. CDR3 length: 13 amino acids. Germline lookup yields CDR1 GTSNPN and CDR2 SVGIG (reference sequence). Trimming at V came to 1 base and at J to 6 bases, leaving 6 bases not matched to a gene. The CDR3 DNA is TGTGCCTGGAGTGCTGGGACAGACAGCGAGCAGTACTTC. Amino acid sequence: CAWSAGTDSEQYF.

The genes are TRBV19 and TRBJ2-5; 13 bases are a match to TRBD2. The germline CDR1 and CDR2 sequences are LNHDA and SQIVND (reference sequence). CDR3 size: 16 residues. J gave up 7 bases and V 5 bases, and 10 bases lay outside the gene matches. The CDR3 bases are TGTGCCAGTAGTGTTGGACTAGCGGGAGTACTTCGGACCCAGTACTTC. This gives the protein CASSVGLAGVLRTQYF.

The genes are TRBV27 and TRBJ1-1; a possible D gene is TRBD1 (5 bases). The germline CDR1 and CDR2 sequences are MNHEY and SMNVEV (reference sequence). The V end lost 3 bases, the J end lost 1 base, and 18 bases lay between the germline ends. This CDR3 has 17 residues. CDR3 in DNA: TGTGCCAGCAGTTTGCAGGGAGGCCTCCTTCGGAACACTGAAGCTTTCTTT. Protein product: CASSLQGGLLRNTEAFF.

The chain joins TRBV19 to TRBJ2-7, with TRBD1 matching 7 bases. The V gene's germline CDR1 is LNHDA and CDR2 SQIVND (reference sequence). The V gene end was trimmed by 5 bases and the J gene end by 3 bases; junction bases not matched to a gene: 7. The CDR3 totals 14 residues. In nucleotides, the CDR3 is TGTGCCAGTAGTGACGGGACAGTTCGCTACGAGCAGTACTTC. It is translated as CASSDGTVRYEQYF.

This clone turned up a few times. The chain carries TRBV3-1 (or the pseudogene TRBV3-2) and TRBJ1-2, with D unresolved. Germline lookup yields CDR1 LGHDT and CDR2 YNNKEL (reference sequence). This CDR3 comprises 13 residues. V was shortened by 6 bases and J by 0 bases, with 8 bases between the two germline ends. The CDR3 here is CASRAGANYGYTF. The DNA for the CDR3 is TGTGCCAGCAGAGCAGGCGCTAACTATGGCTACACCTTC.

This chain uses TRBV3-1 (or the pseudogene TRBV3-2) with TRBJ2-5; TRBD2 aligns across 12 bases. V lost 11 bases, J lost 2 bases, and 6 bases stayed unmatched. The CDR3 is 14 amino acids. Germline V lookup: CDR1 LGHDT, CDR2 YNNKEL (reference sequence). The CDR3 loop is CASELAGGQETQYF. In DNA, the CDR3 is TGTGCCTCGGAACTAGCGGGAGGTCAAGAGACCCAGTACTTC.

The rearrangement links TRBV7-2 to TRBJ2-5; TRBD2 matches at 7 bases. The CDR3 consists of 14 residues. Germline assignment: CDR1 SGHTA and CDR2 FQGNSA. J gave up 3 bases and V 5 bases, and 6 bases lay outside the gene matches. The CDR3 sequence is CASSRPGREETQYF. As DNA, the CDR3 is TGTGCCAGCAGCCGTCCTGGGAGGGAAGAGACCCAGTACTTC.

The chain carries TRBV12-3 or TRBV12-4 and TRBJ1-1, with a possible D match to TRBD1 (6 bases). The V end was cut by 5 bases, the J end by 5 bases, with 12 bases between. This CDR3 comprises 13 residues. The CDR3 coding sequence is TGTGCCAGCAGTGCTCCAGGGGATACTGAAGCTTTCTTT. It yields the protein CASSAPGDTEAFF.

This sequence joins TRBV28 and TRBJ1-1; D call uncertain. Trimming removed 8 bases from V and 2 bases from J, with 6 bases in between. The CDR3 has 11 amino acids. Germline CDR1 and CDR2: MDHEN and SYDVKM. CDR3 DNA sequence: TGTGCCAGCGTTCTAAACACTGAAGCTTTCTTT. Its translation: CASVLNTEAFF.

This clone was picked up a small number of times. V gene TRBV9 combines with J gene TRBJ2-1; D not certain. Germline CDR1 is SGDLS and CDR2 is YYNGEE. This CDR3 is 12 amino acids long. The ends were cut back, 1 base at V and 15 bases at J, with 14 bases in the middle. CDR3 nucleotides: TGTGCCAGCAGCGTAAACTCCGCGGCCCCGTTCTTC. Translation: CASSVNSAAPFF.

The gene calls are TRBV6-6 and TRBJ2-2, with 7 bases that match TRBD1. Germline trimming cut 7 bases from V and 5 bases from J; bases unmatched to any gene: 13. Germline V gene sequence: CDR1 MNHNY, CDR2 SVGAGI (reference sequence). The CDR3 consists of 16 residues. The CDR3 here is CASTKTGTVRTGELFF. CDR3 DNA: TGTGCCAGCACCAAAACCGGGACAGTAAGAACCGGGGAGCTGTTTTTT.

Comment on this clone: This sample includes further DNA sequences coding for the same CDR3. V and J are TRBV7-6 and TRBJ2-7; TRBD1 agrees at 7 bases. With V trimmed by 2 bases and J by 3 bases, 1 base remained unmatched. The CDR3 covers 13 residues. Germline CDR1 and CDR2: SGHVS and FNYEAQ. The CDR3: CASSLNRGYEQYF. Written as DNA, the CDR3 is TGTGCCAGCAGCTTAAACAGGGGCTACGAGCAGTACTTC.

V and J are TRBV4-2 and TRBJ2-5; a weak D match, TRBD2 (6 bases). The CDR3 contains 16 residues. Germline lookup yields CDR1 LGHNA and CDR2 YNFKEQ. The V end lost 0 bases, the J end lost 6 bases, and 17 bases lay between the germline ends. CDR3 bases: TGTGCCAGCAGCCAAGATAGGTCTGACGGGAGTAAGACCCAGTACTTC. It codes for CASSQDRSDGSKTQYF.

The chain uses TRBV7-2 and TRBJ1-2; D is unclear. The CDR3 is 15 amino acids. V was pared by 4 bases and J by 5 bases, with 17 bases between. CDR1 is SGHTA, CDR2 FQGNSA, per germline. In DNA, the CDR3 is TGTGCCAGCAGCTCTGACCCAGGAAAGAAATATGGCTACACCTTC. Its translation is CASSSDPGKKYGYTF.

This rearrangement joins TRBV20-1 to TRBJ1-2, with TRBD1 as a possible D gene (6 bases). The CDR3 runs 13 residues. Germline-derived CDR1 and CDR2 are DFQATT and SNEGSKA (reference sequence). Trimming cost V 3 bases and J 4 bases, with 12 bases left between them. The CDR3 protein is CSASGLQGYGYTF. In nucleotides, the CDR3 is TGCAGTGCTAGTGGTCTACAGGGCTATGGCTACACCTTC.

This chain joins TRBV11-2 and TRBJ1-2; a possible D gene is TRBD1 (6 bases). Trimming stripped 6 bases from V and 8 bases from J, with 19 bases between. The germline CDR1 and CDR2 sequences are SGHAT and FQNNGV. The CDR3 runs 14 residues. The CDR3 loop reads CASSPIGTRVGYTF. The CDR3 coding sequence is TGTGCCAGCAGTCCGATCGGGACAAGAGTCGGCTACACCTTC.

This clone was found once. The CDR3, as DNA: TGTGCCAGTGGGAATGCAGGGCGCACTAATGAAAAACTGTTTTTT. This sequence encodes CASGNAGRTNEKLFF. The chain is built from TRBV19 and TRBJ1-4, with a weak D call TRBD1 (5 bases). The CDR3 is 15 amino acids. Trimming took 8 bases from V and 2 from J, leaving 15 bases between them. The germline V gene encodes CDR1 LNHDA and CDR2 SQIVND (reference sequence).

The chain recombines TRBV7-6 with TRBJ1-6; D not resolved. CDR3 length: 15 amino acids. V shed 5 bases and J shed 6 bases, with 14 bases lying between them. CDR1 is SGHVS, CDR2 FNYEAQ, per germline. The CDR3 protein is CASSRGGSVNSPLHF. In DNA form, the CDR3 reads TGTGCCAGCAGCCGAGGAGGATCCGTTAATTCACCCCTCCACTTT.

This clone was picked up one time. This chain connects TRBV7-9 to TRBJ2-3, with a tentative D call TRBD2 (6 bases). This CDR3 region has 16 residues. Germline loops: CDR1 SEHNR, CDR2 FQNEAQ (reference sequence). Trimming stripped 1 base from V and 2 bases from J, with 13 bases between. As DNA, the CDR3 is TGTGCCAGCAGCTTAGGGATAGCGGAGAACACAGATACGCAGTATTTT. It encodes CASSLGIAENTDTQYF.